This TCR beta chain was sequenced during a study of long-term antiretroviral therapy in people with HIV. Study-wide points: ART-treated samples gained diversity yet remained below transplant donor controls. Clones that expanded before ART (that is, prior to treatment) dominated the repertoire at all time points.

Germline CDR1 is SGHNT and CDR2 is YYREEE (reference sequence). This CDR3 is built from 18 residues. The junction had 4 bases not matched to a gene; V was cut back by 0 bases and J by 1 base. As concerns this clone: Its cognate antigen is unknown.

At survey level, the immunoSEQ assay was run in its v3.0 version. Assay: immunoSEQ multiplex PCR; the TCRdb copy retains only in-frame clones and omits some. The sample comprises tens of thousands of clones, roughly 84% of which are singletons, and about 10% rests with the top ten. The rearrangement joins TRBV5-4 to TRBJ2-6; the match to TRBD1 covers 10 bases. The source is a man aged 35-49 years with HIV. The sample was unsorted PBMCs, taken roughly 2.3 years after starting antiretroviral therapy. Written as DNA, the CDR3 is TGTGCCAGCAGCTTGGGAGGGACAGGGGTTTCTGGGGCCAACGTCCTGACTTTC. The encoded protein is CASSLGGTGVSGANVLTF. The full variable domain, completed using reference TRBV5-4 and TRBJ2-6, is ETGVTQSPTHLIKTRGQQVTLRCSSQSGHNTVSWYQQALGQGPQFIFQYYREEENGRGNFPPRFSGLQFPNYSSELNVNALELDDSALYLCASSLGGTGVSGANVLTFGAGSRLTVL.